These 8 T cell receptor beta chains were sequenced from one sample in a study of blood T cell repertoires in COVID-19. Here immunoSEQ multiplex PCR was the method, and the copy in TCRdb shows in-frame clones only, minus some. The sample records about 200,000 clones, more than 85% being singletons. Material for sequencing was peripheral blood. All receptors derive from a man in his sixties with acute or convalescent COVID-19.

This rearrangement joins TRBV7-2 to TRBJ1-4; D ambiguous. Trimming removed 5 bases at V and 2 bases at J, with 9 bases between. CDR3 length: 14 amino acids. Germline V gene data show CDR1 as SGHTA and CDR2 as FQGNSA. The CDR3, as DNA: TGTGCCAGCAGCGGAGGGCGGACTAATGAAAAACTGTTTTTT. Translating it yields CASSGGRTNEKLFF.

The CDR3 DNA is TGTGCCAGCAGCCAAGGGAGGGATCAGCCCCAGCATTTT. Protein product: CASSQGRDQPQHF. The chain couples TRBV4-2 to TRBJ1-5; D gene uncertain. The CDR3 is 13 amino acids. The germline gives CDR1 LGHNA, CDR2 YNFKEQ. The V end was cut by 1 base, the J end by 5 bases, with 6 bases between.

In its sample, this clone was seen once. V and J are TRBV5-1 and TRBJ1-2, with 9 bases identical to TRBD1. This CDR3 has 14 residues. The V and J ends lost 0 bases and 10 bases, in that order; junction bases with no gene match: 7. The germline gives CDR1 SGHRS, CDR2 YFSETQ. The CDR3 sequence: CASSLVGQGGDYTF. Written as DNA, the CDR3 is TGCGCCAGCAGCTTGGTGGGACAGGGTGGGGACTACACCTTC. The full variable domain, with the rest looked up from reference TRBV5-1 and TRBJ1-2, is KAGVTQTPRYLIKTRGQQVTLSCSPISGHRSVSWYQQTPGQGLQFLFEYFSETQRNKGNFPGRFSGRQFSNSRSEMNVSTLELGDSALYLCASSLVGQGGDYTFGSGTRLTVV.

The chain combines TRBV19 with TRBJ2-7; TRBD1 might be the D (6 bases). The ends were cut back, 3 bases at V and 3 bases at J, with 15 bases in the middle. This CDR3 comprises 15 residues. Per the germline V gene, CDR1 is LNHDA and CDR2 is SQIVND (reference sequence). The CDR3 reads CASSISTGPGYEQYF. The DNA of the CDR3 is TGTGCCAGTAGTATCTCGACAGGCCCGGGCTACGAGCAGTACTTC.

The J gene is TRBJ1-3, the V gene TRBV7-2; 8 bases fit TRBD1. The germline gives CDR1 SGHTA, CDR2 FQGNSA. V was clipped by 5 bases and J by 3 bases; unmatched bases: 6. This CDR3 has 15 residues. The CDR3 region is CASSPGTGRGNTIYF. The CDR3 region has the DNA TGTGCCAGCAGCCCAGGGACAGGCCGTGGAAACACCATATATTTT. Looking up the rest from reference TRBV7-2 and TRBJ1-3 gives the full variable domain: GAGVSQSPSNKVTEKGKDVELRCDPISGHTALYWYRQSLGQGLEFLIYFQGNSAPDKSGLPSDRFSAERTGGSVSTLTIQRTQQEDSAVYLCASSPGTGRGNTIYFGEGSWLTVV.

This chain uses TRBV7-9 with TRBJ1-4; D possibly corresponds to TRBD1 (5 bases). V lost 5 bases and J 0 bases, leaving 13 bases between the germline ends. CDR1 SEHNR and CDR2 FQNEAQ come from the germline V gene (reference sequence). The CDR3 contains 16 residues. The CDR3 loop is CASSETVGTTNEKLFF. The CDR3 region has the DNA TGTGCCAGCAGCGAGACAGTAGGAACAACTAATGAAAAACTGTTTTTT.

The J gene is TRBJ2-2, the V gene TRBV6-6, with 16 nucleotides matching TRBD2. This CDR3 has 19 amino acids. V trimming: 5 bases; J trimming: 4 bases; junction bases outside the gene matches: 10. Germline V lookup: CDR1 MNHNY, CDR2 SVGAGI (reference sequence). CDR3 nucleotides: TGTGCCAGCAGTCCACCGGGACTAGCGGGGGGGCCGGTCACCGGGGAGCTGTTTTTT. Protein: CASSPPGLAGGPVTGELFF.

This chain uses TRBV5-4 with TRBJ2-5; weak D call: TRBD2 (7 bases). The V gene lost 5 bases and the J gene lost 2 bases, with 16 bases spanning the gap. CDR1 is SGHNT and CDR2 is YYREEE in the germline V gene (reference sequence). CDR3 length: 15 residues. The CDR3 DNA sequence: TGTGCCAGCAGTCACCGAGGGGGGGTACAAGAGACCCAGTACTTC. Its protein product is CASSHRGGVQETQYF. The whole variable domain, remainder taken from reference TRBV5-4 and TRBJ2-5, is ETGVTQSPTHLIKTRGQQVTLRCSSQSGHNTVSWYQQALGQGPQFIFQYYREEENGRGNFPPRFSGLQFPNYSSELNVNALELDDSALYLCASSHRGGVQETQYFGPGTRLLVL.